This TCR beta chain emerged from a study of Tregs in tolerant kidney transplant recipients. Background on the study: Related graft donors supplied nonmyeloablative bone marrow transplants, and mixed chimerism was transient.

Worth noting for this clone: What it binds is unknown.

Clones were read by immunoSEQ multiplex PCR, and TCRdb kept only the in-frame ones, dropping some. The sample lists about 100,000 clones, 80% to 95% occurring once. General study results and limits: No direct test of biological reproducibility was done here.

The ends were cut back, 0 bases at V and 7 bases at J, with 18 bases in the middle. The CDR3 covers 16 residues. Per the germline V gene, CDR1 is LGHNA and CDR2 is YNFKEQ. This receptor was taken from a human donor who received a combined kidney and bone marrow transplant. This specimen was CD4+ T cells from blood, taken before the transplant. This chain connects TRBV4-2 to TRBJ2-5; D might be TRBD1 (5 bases). The CDR3, as DNA: TGTGCCAGCAGCCAAGATAGTAGTGGGCGCCAGGGGACCCAGTACTTC. Protein sequence: CASSQDSSGRQGTQYF.